This T cell receptor beta chain was documented in a study of T cell changes during pregnancy in multiple sclerosis. Method: immunoSEQ multiplex PCR; TCRdb's copy keeps in-frame clones and lacks some. This sample has 75,000 to 95,000 clones, with approximately 92% found just once. Sequenced material: peripheral blood, taken after pregnancy. This receptor was identified in a female donor with multiple sclerosis, enrolled in a pregnancy study.

This chain's CDR3 is CAGGQGGYTF. As DNA, the CDR3 is TGCGCCGGCGGACAGGGCGGCTACACCTTC. The chain combines TRBV23-1 with TRBJ1-2; 8 nucleotides match TRBD1. TRBV23-1 is marked as an open reading frame, function uncertain. The CDR3 totals 10 residues. The trim removed 11 bases at V and 8 bases at J, leaving 4 bases unmatched.